This TCR beta chain was sequenced during a study of cytomegalovirus exposure and HLA in healthy donors (dated by TCRdb to about 2017). For the wider study: According to an earlier analysis of around 600 of the donors, roughly 180 million T cells yielded 117 million unique TCR beta sequences and about 300 Gb of sequence data. About 280 gigabases of sequencing data and around 88 million unique TCR sequences made up an early release that covered several hundred HLA-typed donors. Among the roughly 370 genotyped donors, around 81% belonged to the genetic ancestry cluster associated with self-reported Caucasian donors. The aim of the study was to test whether cataloging public T cell receptors could identify signatures of past pathogen exposure. The T cell repertoires of some 700 subjects were profiled by immunosequencing and related to cytomegalovirus serostatus. Along with the roughly 700-subject first cohort, a separate validation cohort of over a hundred different subjects was used. To predict cytomegalovirus infection status, the study combined high-throughput TCR immunosequencing, statistical association of individual TCRs with disease status, and machine learning. A later analysis re-analyzed previously published TCR beta repertoires from 660 or so donors and added high-resolution HLA genotyping to study TCR occurrence patterns. Rather than drawing on any new phenotypic data, the later analysis identified candidate immune exposures from TCR beta sequences and the way those sequences occurred across donors. In an earlier analysis of roughly 580 of the donors, high-throughput TCR beta sequencing was used to judge whether each TCR beta V gene segment behaved as functional or pseudogenic. Alongside the repertoire data, information on donor age, sex, ethnicity and CMV serostatus was compiled. A later genetic analysis took genome-wide SNP genotypes for about 55% of the 666 donors and used that subset as a discovery cohort. Every repertoire in the discovery cohort had been generated on one and the same sequencing platform. HLA typing covered class I and class II loci at four-digit resolution. Typing coverage differed by locus: A, B, C, DRB1 and DQB1 were typed in about 629-630 donors, DQA1 in about 550, DPA1 in 600 to 610, and DPB1 in 472. Five DR-DQ haplotypes were treated as single units for association and clustering because of strong linkage in the cohort. On average, about 240,000 unique TCR beta nucleotide sequences were sequenced per donor among roughly 430 genotyped donors of the cohort, with around 19% of those sequences being non-productive.

The CDR3 starts with the cysteine, ends with the phenylalanine, and has 11 residues. This entry keeps only the CDR3 DNA: 33 bases, framed from base 1. Looking up the germline V gene yields CDR1 SGHAT and CDR2 FQNNGV. The V end gives up 5 bases and the J end 10 bases, leaving 3 bases in the junction not matched to a gene. The method was the immunoSEQ multiplex PCR assay. A mixture of 60 forward primers for TCR Vbeta segments and 13 reverse primers for TCR Jbeta segments was used in the multiplex PCR. Amplification of the CDR3 region of rearranged TCR beta genes was performed with a multiplex PCR assay on genomic DNA. Amplified TCR beta libraries were sequenced as 87-base-pair reads on the Illumina HiSeq System. The study's own analysis went as follows. Across the 670 or so repertoires, a later analysis counted about 81 million unique TCR beta chains, 9 million to 14 million of which were shared by at least two donors. To remove PCR and sequencing errors, raw reads were error-corrected and collapsed into unique sequences using a nearest-neighbor algorithm that merged closely related sequences. CDR3 sequences were aligned to IMGT reference sequences to assign V, D and J gene segments. For a sequence to be retained, a match of at least six nucleotides to both a V gene segment and a J gene segment was required. A rearrangement counted as productive if the CDR3 had no stop codons and remained in frame with V and J, and every other rearrangement counted as non-productive. Following IMGT convention, CDR3 was defined as the stretch from the second conserved V-encoded cysteine to the conserved J-encoded phenylalanine. The earlier analysis of 500 to 600 of the donors excluded sequences that lacked an unambiguous match to a single V gene segment. An earlier analysis of a few hundred of the donors called V segments functional above 56.7% productive rearrangements and segregating when the between-donor standard deviation exceeded 5%. A statistical classification framework was developed to diagnose cytomegalovirus status using the catalog of TCR beta chain sequences. V and J gene assignment, in a later analysis, came from comparing TCR nucleotide sequences with IMGT/GENE-DB human TR gene sequences. The TCRdist pipeline was used in a later analysis to assign CDR3 sequences and most-parsimonious VDJ recombination scenarios. In a later analysis, every TCR beta chain was defined by the combination of its CDR3 amino acid sequence and its V-gene family, and reads without a unique V-gene family were dropped. In a later analysis, fewer than 650 highly shared, low-generation-probability nucleotide sequences were removed to address suspected cross-contamination and a sequencing artifact. In a later analysis, a clonal expansion index was calculated for each public chain from normalized within-repertoire ranks of inferred template counts. In a later analysis, generation probabilities were computed with a VDJ recombination model fitted to out-of-frame rearrangements, and the resulting probabilities were checked against IGoR. In a later analysis, TCR-TCR, TCR-HLA and TCR-CMV co-occurrence was scored with hypergeometric tests, and a repertoire-size bias correction was applied to TCR pairs. To estimate false discovery rates, a later analysis permuted the HLA or CMV assignments 20 times. In a later analysis, co-occurring TCRs were grouped with DBSCAN, and TCRdist sequence similarity was added when clustering was performed within HLA-allele-positive subsets. Co-occurrence clustering excluded repertoires with fewer than 30,000 or more than 120,000 public chains, plus five with anomalous nucleotide sharing. As stored in TCRdb, this immuneACCESS dataset retains in-frame rearrangements with V and J assigned. A fraction of the clones does not appear; measured against another copy, unresolved V genes explain less than half of the discrepancy, and the remainder lacks a known reason. From that table come the V and J calls and clone size; the DNA was used to work out D and trimming. The sample data list approximately 140,000 clones, and about 73% of these were observed just once. The ten largest clonotypes hold about 3.1% of the sample.

The investigation overall reported the following: Because HLA typing was unavailable for some donors at each locus, only the typed subset was used in association tests. A later analysis found that HLA-associated TCR beta chains were more clonally expanded and had lower generation probabilities than equally common non-associated chains. The earlier analysis of 587 of the donors excluded approximately 17 rarely observed V segments, including chromosome 9 orphons, because counts were too low. The sequencing pipeline was judged likely to have produced a cluster of highly shared sequence variants as a technical artifact. The classifier was reported to diagnose cytomegalovirus status with high specificity and sensitivity in both the original cohort and the validation cohort. According to a later analysis, parvovirus B19, influenza, CMV and Epstein-Barr virus appeared linked to several top co-occurrence clusters. The study gave a list of some 150 TCR beta chains associated with cytomegalovirus. A later genetic analysis reported fewer N-insertions in productive TCRs among donors in an Asian-associated ancestry cluster than the roughly 640-donor mean. Because the 87-base-pair reads could not distinguish some IMGT-functional V segments, including TRBV6-2 and TRBV6-3, those segments were excluded. Specific HLA alleles were associated with roughly 16,000 TCR beta sequences at a false discovery rate of 0.05 in a later analysis. An association between a missense DCLRE1C variant and V-gene and J-gene trimming of TCR beta chains was found in a later genetic analysis and replicated in an independent cohort. Three of the identified cytomegalovirus-associated TCR beta chains were confirmed in vitro to be specific for cytomegalovirus antigens. Correlated functional status among segregating V segments might reflect linkage disequilibrium, but an unknown experimental factor could not be ruled out. Across donors, most TCR sequences were observed very rarely, whereas some public TCRs were present in many individuals. CMV serostatus was the only immune exposure information available for the cohort. In this cohort, only TCR beta chains were sequenced, and detectable features were limited by the absence of alpha or paired-chain data. In an earlier analysis of around 500 of the donors, most TCR beta V segments appeared in productive rearrangements about 87% or about 30% of the time, broadly matching IMGT annotations. Most CMV-associated TCR beta chains appeared to be HLA-restricted in a later analysis, and the HLA associations seemed to be driven largely by CMV exposure. The authors suggested that the approach could potentially be extended to other disease states and immunological phenotypes. A further reported finding was that TCR beta sequences accurately predicted the HLA-A and HLA-B alleles for most subjects in the first cohort. When HLA alleles, especially DR and DQ, strongly co-occurred, attributing TCR associations to individual alleles was difficult. According to a later analysis, TCR association rates differed among HLA loci, with DRB1 alleles showing the most associated TCRs and HLA-C alleles showing the fewest. Sequencing depth was assumed to be roughly uniform across donors in the presence/absence analyses, though that assumption may not hold.

The cohort consisted of 600 to 700 healthy bone marrow donors. Cohort members were all nominally healthy when sampled, although unrecorded immune exposures were likely present. Of the 670 or so cohort members, approximately 280 had positive CMV serostatus and roughly 330 had negative CMV serostatus, and CMV serostatus was not recorded for the donor. A peripheral blood sample was provided by each donor, and peripheral blood mononuclear cells were used for TCR beta sequencing. Genomic DNA extraction from the blood cell samples was performed with the Qiagen DNeasy Blood Extraction Kit. This clone was seen a single time. This clone's antigen is unknown. No much larger clone is present one base from it, and per-base qualities are unavailable.

This sequence uses TRBV11-2 and TRBJ2-3; 7 bases in between match TRBD2. The material sequenced was PBMCs. This clonotype was sampled from a human donor in good health. In nucleotides, the sequence is TGTGCCAGCAGCAGCGGGGTTTCGCAGTATTTT. It specifies CASSSGVSQYF.